This TCR beta chain comes out of a study of PD-1 blockade in classical Hodgkin lymphoma. TCRdb keeps only in-frame clones here, not all; method: immunoSEQ multiplex PCR. The profile covers about 84,000 clones, with 89% appearing a single time and under 25% taken by the ten largest. Every patient was affected by relapse after autologous stem cell transplantation, while exposure to brentuximab vedotin was not uniform. With 8 bases removed from V and 5 bases from J, the gap between germline ends came to 12 bases. CDR3 length: 11 residues. Germline V gene data show CDR1 as SQVTM and CDR2 as ANQGSEA. This clone was seen a single time.

This receptor was identified in a human donor with classical Hodgkin lymphoma. The genes are TRBV29-1 and TRBJ2-5; D is tentatively TRBD1 or TRBD2 (5 bases each). Sequenced material: peripheral blood mononuclear cells (PBMCs), taken at baseline. CDR3 nucleotide sequence: TGCAGCTCCCGGTGGGGGGAGACCCAGTACTTC. Translating it yields CSSRWGETQYF.